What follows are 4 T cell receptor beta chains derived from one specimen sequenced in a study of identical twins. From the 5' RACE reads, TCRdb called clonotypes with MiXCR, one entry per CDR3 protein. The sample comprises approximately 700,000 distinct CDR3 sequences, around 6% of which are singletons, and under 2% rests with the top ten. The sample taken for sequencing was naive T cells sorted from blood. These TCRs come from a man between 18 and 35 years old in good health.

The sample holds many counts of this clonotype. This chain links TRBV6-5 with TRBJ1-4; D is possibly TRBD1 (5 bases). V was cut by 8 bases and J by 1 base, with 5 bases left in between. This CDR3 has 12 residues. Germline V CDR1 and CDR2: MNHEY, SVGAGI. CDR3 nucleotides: TGTGCCAGCGGGGGAACTAATGAAAAACTGTTTTTT. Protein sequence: CASGGTNEKLFF.

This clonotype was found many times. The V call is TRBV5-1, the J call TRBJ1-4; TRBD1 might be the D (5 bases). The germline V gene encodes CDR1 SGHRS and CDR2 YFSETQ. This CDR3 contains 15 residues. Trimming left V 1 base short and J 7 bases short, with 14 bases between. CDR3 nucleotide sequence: TGCGCCAGCAGCTTGAGCGGAAAAGGGACTGAAAAACTGTTTTTT. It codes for CASSLSGKGTEKLFF.

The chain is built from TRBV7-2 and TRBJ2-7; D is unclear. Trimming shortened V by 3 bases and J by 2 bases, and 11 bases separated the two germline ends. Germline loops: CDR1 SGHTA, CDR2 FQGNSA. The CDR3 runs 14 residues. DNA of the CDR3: TGTGCCAGCAGCTTGTCTTCGTACACCTACGAGCAGTACGTC. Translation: CASSLSSYTYEQYV.

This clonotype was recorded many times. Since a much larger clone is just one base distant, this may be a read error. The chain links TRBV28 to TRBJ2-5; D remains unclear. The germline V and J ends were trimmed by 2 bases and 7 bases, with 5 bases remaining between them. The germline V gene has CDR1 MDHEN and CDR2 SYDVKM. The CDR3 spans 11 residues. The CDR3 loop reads CASSLRVTQYF. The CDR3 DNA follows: TGTGCCAGCAGTTTAAGGGTGACCCAGTACTTC.